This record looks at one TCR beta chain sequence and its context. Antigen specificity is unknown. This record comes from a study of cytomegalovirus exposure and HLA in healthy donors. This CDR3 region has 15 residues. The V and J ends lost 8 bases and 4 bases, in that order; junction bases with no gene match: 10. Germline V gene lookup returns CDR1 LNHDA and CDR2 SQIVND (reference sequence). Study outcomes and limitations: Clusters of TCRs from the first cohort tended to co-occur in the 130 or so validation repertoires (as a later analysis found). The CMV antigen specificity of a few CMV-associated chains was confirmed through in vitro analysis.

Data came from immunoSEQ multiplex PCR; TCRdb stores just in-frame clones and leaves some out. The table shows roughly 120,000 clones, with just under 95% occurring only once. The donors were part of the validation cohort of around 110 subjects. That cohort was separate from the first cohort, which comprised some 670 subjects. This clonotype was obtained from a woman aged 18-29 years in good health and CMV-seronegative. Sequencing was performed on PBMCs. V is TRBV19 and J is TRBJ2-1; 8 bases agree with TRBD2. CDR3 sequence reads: CASRSPGGPYNEQFF. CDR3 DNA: TGTGCCAGTCGATCACCGGGGGGGCCTTACAATGAGCAGTTCTTC.